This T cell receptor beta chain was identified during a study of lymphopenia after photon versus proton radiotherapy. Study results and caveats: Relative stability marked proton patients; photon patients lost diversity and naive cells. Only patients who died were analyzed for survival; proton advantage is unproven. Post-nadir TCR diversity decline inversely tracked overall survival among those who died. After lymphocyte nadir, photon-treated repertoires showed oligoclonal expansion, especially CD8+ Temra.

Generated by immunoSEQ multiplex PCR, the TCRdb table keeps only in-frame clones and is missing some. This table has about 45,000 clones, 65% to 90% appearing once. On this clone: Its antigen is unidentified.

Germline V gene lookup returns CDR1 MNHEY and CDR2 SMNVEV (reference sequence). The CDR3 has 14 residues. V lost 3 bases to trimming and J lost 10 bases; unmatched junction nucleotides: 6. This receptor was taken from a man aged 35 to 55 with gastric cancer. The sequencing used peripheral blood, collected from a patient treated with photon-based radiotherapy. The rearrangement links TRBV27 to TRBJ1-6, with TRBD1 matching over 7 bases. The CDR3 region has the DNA TGTGCCAGCAGTTTGGGACAGACAACCTCACCCCTCCACTTT. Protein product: CASSLGQTTSPLHF.